A selection of T cell receptor beta chains follows, all from one sample in a study of blood T cell repertoires in COVID-19. Sequencing was performed with immunoSEQ multiplex PCR; in TCRdb, only in-frame clones are kept and a portion is missing. In the table there are roughly 700,000 clones, 75% to 90% of which are singletons. Sequences were obtained from peripheral blood. The receptors originated from a woman under 30 with acute or convalescent COVID-19. Both conserved end residues are trimmed from each CDR3. The listing skips clone size in some rows; elsewhere it reads once, few, many or a size class.

v_call,cdr3_length,j_call,clone_size,cdr3_aa
TRBV5-4,13,TRBJ2-1,NA,ASSFHLGLRDEQF
TRBV24-1,12,TRBJ1-1,NA,ATKHNRGQWEAF
TRBV12-3/TRBV12-4,11,TRBJ1-2,NA,ASSLDRGSGYT
TRBV5-1,14,TRBJ2-1,NA,ASSLATGTSDFGQF
TRBV11-2,15,TRBJ1-6,NA,ASSLQGALTYNSPLH
TRBV4-3,16,TRBJ2-1,NA,ASSQEIAGRGAYNEQF
TRBV30,12,TRBJ2-7,NA,AWSVQGWGDRQY
TRBV11-2,12,TRBJ2-2,once,ASSLDLLGGELF
TRBV13,13,TRBJ2-1,NA,ASSRWTGAHNEQF
TRBV4-2,14,TRBJ2-1,NA,ASSQEGAGGINEQF
TRBV29-1,10,TRBJ2-7,NA,SGLRGPYEQY
TRBV30,13,TRBJ2-4,once,AWSEELLAKNIQY
TRBV25-1,13,TRBJ1-2,NA,ASSARTQDRNGYT
TRBV28,13,TRBJ1-6,NA,ASSFRDRNNSPLH
TRBV5-1,13,TRBJ2-5,NA,ASSPGLAAQETQY
TRBV12-3/TRBV12-4,11,TRBJ1-1,NA,ASSLQGVTEAF